Given below is one T cell receptor beta chain in context. The CDR3 runs 16 residues. V trimming: 8 bases; J trimming: 7 bases; junction bases outside the gene matches: 12. CDR1 is LGHNA and CDR2 is YSLEER in the germline V gene. This entry belongs to a study of shared clonotypes between healthy human individuals. Libraries were prepared by immunoSEQ multiplex PCR; TCRdb keeps only in-frame clonotypes and omits some of them. This sample has approximately 940,000 clones; about 80% occur once, and the top ten carry nearly 1.5%. The sequence came from a man younger than 35 in good health. The genes are TRBV4-3 and TRBJ2-4; 12 bases agree with TRBD2. The sample was memory CD4+ T cells sorted from blood. Subset noted: CD45RA-negative fraction. The DNA for the CDR3 is TGCGCCAGCTCCCCCTCTAGCGGGGGGGCCGGTAACATTCAGTACTTC. Its protein product is CASSPSSGGAGNIQYF.